This T cell receptor (beta chain) is drawn from a study of OX40 agonist ivuxolimab in advanced cancers. Turning to the study itself: Patients achieving partial responses numbered three: one hepatocellular carcinoma case and two cutaneous melanoma cases.

Repertoires were generated with immunoSEQ multiplex PCR, while TCRdb's copy carries only in-frame clones and drops some. The repertoire holds some 77,000 clones, with 70% to 90% as singletons. In germline, CDR1 is SGHTA, CDR2 FQGTGA. The CDR3 extends over 14 amino acids. After removal of 4 bases from V and 3 bases from J, the junction contained 4 bases not matched to a gene. Exclusion of a patient followed from autoimmune disease history or systemic immunosuppression. Blood got drawn at baseline, again on cycle 4 day 1, and then on cycle 7 day 1. The chain is built from TRBV7-3 and TRBJ2-3; 7 positions agree with TRBD2. Specimen: CD4+ or CD8+ T cells sorted from blood, collected in a trial of the OX40 agonist ivuxolimab. This receptor was taken from an adult with an advanced solid tumor such as melanoma, head and neck, liver or kidney cancer. CDR3: CASSSGLRTDTQYF. The CDR3 DNA reads as TGTGCCAGCAGCTCGGGACTAAGGACAGATACGCAGTATTTT.